This entry lists 29 T cell receptor beta chains sequenced from one sample in a study of blood T cell repertoires in COVID-19. Generated by immunoSEQ multiplex PCR, the TCRdb table keeps only in-frame clones and is missing some. The repertoire has 250,000 to 350,000 clones, around 90% of them found once; the top ten carry about 8.9%. The material sequenced was PBMCs or T cells enriched from blood (not recorded which). These receptors were collected from a woman aged 18-29 years who had recovered from COVID-19.

The chain recombines TRBV28 with TRBJ2-1; D is possibly TRBD2 (5 bases). Germline V gene lookup returns CDR1 MDHEN and CDR2 SYDVKM. V was pared by 5 bases and J by 8 bases, with 25 bases between. This CDR3 has 17 residues. The CDR3 DNA is TGTGCCAGCAGTAGTTGGCGCACTAGTAGTAAAGTGGATGAGCAGTTCTTC. This sequence encodes CASSSWRTSSKVDEQFF.

Here the CDR3 reads CASSPLGTGNMNTEAFF. The CDR3 DNA is TGTGCCAGCTCACCATTGGGGACAGGGAACATGAACACTGAAGCTTTCTTT. The V call is TRBV18, the J call TRBJ1-1; TRBD1 matches 9 bases. Trimming removed 2 bases from V and 0 bases from J; junction bases left unmatched: 7. Per germline, CDR1 KGHSH and CDR2 LQKENI. This CDR3 has 17 residues.

This chain joins TRBV4-3 and TRBJ2-2; the D gene is possibly TRBD1 (5 bases). CDR1 and CDR2 (germline): LGHNA, YSLEER. The CDR3 spans 15 residues. V shed 1 base and J shed 1 base, with 7 bases lying between them. The CDR3 DNA is TGCGCCAGCAGCCAAGTTACAGGGAACACCGGGGAGCTGTTTTTT. Amino acids: CASSQVTGNTGELFF.

The V call is TRBV9, the J call TRBJ1-4; TRBD1 matches 9 bases. Germline V gives CDR1 SGDLS, CDR2 YYNGEE. The CDR3 totals 17 residues. V lost 6 bases, J lost 0 bases, and 9 bases stayed unmatched. This CDR3 is CASITGTGLSTNEKLFF. The CDR3 DNA follows: TGTGCCAGCATCACCGGGACAGGGTTATCAACTAATGAAAAACTGTTTTTT.

About this clone itself: Other DNA sequences in the same sample also yield this CDR3. This chain connects TRBV7-2 to TRBJ1-4; D is uncertain. CDR3 length: 14 amino acids. V lost 1 base and J 0 bases, leaving 3 bases between the germline ends. Germline-derived CDR1 and CDR2 are SGHTA and FQGNSA. Here the CDR3 reads CASSLGATNEKLFF. In DNA form, the CDR3 reads TGTGCCAGCAGCTTAGGAGCAACTAATGAAAAACTGTTTTTT.

The chain carries TRBV6-5 and TRBJ1-1; weak D call: TRBD1 (6 bases). The V end lost 6 bases, the J end lost 6 bases, and 17 bases lay between the germline ends. Germline CDR1 and CDR2: MNHEY and SVGAGI. The CDR3 covers 14 residues. The CDR3 spells CASRYGQNTPEAFF. DNA for the CDR3: TGTGCCAGCAGATACGGACAGAACACCCCTGAAGCTTTCTTT.

The CDR3 coding sequence is TGCGCCAGCAGCCAGGCTAGCGGGGGGGGTTTTAGAGAGACCCAGTACTTC. Residues: CASSQASGGGFRETQYF. The chain uses TRBV4-1 and TRBJ2-5; 12 bases agree with TRBD2. Looked up from germline, CDR1 is MGHRA and CDR2 is YSYEKL. With 3 bases clipped from V and 4 bases from J, the junction kept 9 bases outside the gene matches. This CDR3 contains 17 residues.

V gene TRBV18 combines with J gene TRBJ1-1, with D perhaps matching TRBD1 (6 bases). CDR3 length equals 16 residues. Germline CDR1 reads KGHSH; CDR2 reads LQKENI. V was shortened by 4 bases and J by 0 bases, with 15 bases between the two germline ends. In DNA form, the CDR3 reads TGTGCCAGCTCACGGACAGTAGGACGACTGAACACTGAAGCTTTCTTT. Its protein product is CASSRTVGRLNTEAFF.

The genes are TRBV30 and TRBJ1-1, with 7 bases matching TRBD1. V trimming: 2 bases; J trimming: 10 bases; junction bases outside the gene matches: 4. Germline CDR1 reads GTSNPN; CDR2 reads SVGIG (reference sequence). This CDR3 contains 11 residues. DNA for the CDR3: TGTGCCTGGAGTTTCTCAGGGGGAGCTTTCTTT. It yields the protein CAWSFSGGAFF.

A single count supports this clone. The genes are TRBV28 and TRBJ1-2; D gene ambiguous. Germline V gene lookup returns CDR1 MDHEN and CDR2 SYDVKM. V was cut by 8 bases and J by 1 base, with 14 bases left in between. This CDR3 is built from 14 residues. CDR3 sequence: CASGTAGVNYGYTF. The DNA of the CDR3 is TGTGCCAGCGGAACGGCAGGCGTTAACTATGGCTACACCTTC.

DNA for the CDR3: TGTGCCAGCAGTCGAGCGCCCCAGCGGGGGGGCCAAGAGACCCAGTACTTC. Protein product: CASSRAPQRGGQETQYF. The rearrangement uses TRBV3-1 (or the pseudogene TRBV3-2) and TRBJ2-5; 10 bases map to TRBD2. CDR1 is LGHDT and CDR2 is YNNKEL in the germline V gene (reference sequence). Germline trimming cut 6 bases from V and 1 base from J; bases unmatched to any gene: 11. The CDR3 extends over 17 amino acids.

The chain combines TRBV7-2 with TRBJ1-2; D is unclear. The CDR3 runs to 17 residues. Germline CDR1 SGHTA, CDR2 FQGNSA. V lost 2 bases to trimming and J lost 2 bases, with 18 bases between them. CDR3 DNA: TGTGCCAGCAGCTTACTCCCCGGCGGGCACTTAAACTATGGCTACACCTTC. It is translated as CASSLLPGGHLNYGYTF.

The chain is built from TRBV20-1 and TRBJ2-1; D unclear. Trimming cost V 3 bases and J 10 bases, with 10 bases left between them. CDR3 length: 11 amino acids. CDR1 and CDR2 (germline): DFQATT, SNEGSKA (reference sequence). The DNA of the CDR3 is TGCAGTGCTAGGCTGGCCCCGGAGCAGTTCTTC. Protein: CSARLAPEQFF.

The chain is built from TRBV2 and TRBJ2-7, with a tentative D call TRBD1 (6 bases). CDR3 length: 14 residues. V dropped 3 bases and J dropped 3 bases, with 12 bases sitting between them. Germline V gene sequence: CDR1 SNHLY, CDR2 FYNNEI. For the CDR3, the DNA is TGTGCCAGCAGTGAGGGCCAGGGGTACTACGAGCAGTACTTC. Residues: CASSEGQGYYEQYF.

This sequence joins TRBV28 and TRBJ2-5; perhaps TRBD2 as D (5 bases). There are 17 residues in the CDR3. Germline V gene lookup returns CDR1 MDHEN and CDR2 SYDVKM. V lost 9 bases to trimming and J lost 2 bases, with 25 bases between them. The CDR3 loop is CASQSWAGKGIQETQYF. The CDR3 DNA follows: TGTGCCAGTCAATCGTGGGCGGGCAAAGGGATACAAGAGACCCAGTACTTC.

This clone was detected only once. The J gene is TRBJ1-3, the V gene TRBV28; D not certain. The V and J ends lost 3 bases and 2 bases respectively, with 8 bases between them. Germline V gene data show CDR1 as MDHEN and CDR2 as SYDVKM. The CDR3 consists of 14 residues. The CDR3 region is CASSFSGTGNTIYF. Written as DNA, the CDR3 is TGTGCCAGCAGTTTCTCCGGGACTGGAAACACCATATATTTT.

This clone was observed once. The rearrangement joins TRBV5-4 to TRBJ1-2; 7 nucleotides align to TRBD1. Per the germline V gene, CDR1 is SGHNT and CDR2 is YYREEE (reference sequence). The J segment lost 8 bases and the V segment lost 4 bases, leaving 8 bases of the junction unmatched. The CDR3 is made up of 13 amino acids. CDR3 sequence (DNA): TGTGCCAGCAGCCCCGAGACAGGGTTCGGCTACACCTTC. Translation: CASSPETGFGYTF.

This clone was counted only a few times. This chain connects TRBV9 to TRBJ1-4; TRBD1 matches 7 bases. V gave up 2 bases and J gave up 7 bases; unmatched junction bases: 2. CDR1 and CDR2 (germline): SGDLS, YYNGEE. The CDR3 is 13 amino acids. This CDR3 is CASSVQGGEKLFF. The CDR3 bases are TGTGCCAGCAGCGTCCAGGGGGGTGAAAAACTGTTTTTT. Filled out from reference TRBV9 and TRBJ1-4, the complete variable domain reads DSGVTQTPKHLITATGQRVTLRCSPRSGDLSVYWYQQSLDQGLQFLIQYYNGEERAKGNILERFSAQQFPDLHSELNLSSLELGDSALYFCASSVQGGEKLFFGSGTQLSVL.

The chain has TRBV6-2 or TRBV6-3 and TRBJ1-1, with D unclear. V lost 4 bases and J 4 bases, leaving 7 bases between the germline ends. Per the germline V gene, CDR1 is MNHEY and CDR2 is SVGEGT. The CDR3 spans 12 residues. The CDR3 coding sequence is TGTGCCAGCAGTTGGCGGAGCACTGAAGCTTTCTTT. It codes for CASSWRSTEAFF.

The genes are TRBV5-1 and TRBJ2-7; the match to TRBD1 covers 8 bases. Germline V gene data show CDR1 as SGHRS and CDR2 as YFSETQ. The CDR3 length is 15 residues. Losses at the gene ends were 4 bases for V and 2 bases for J; bases not matched to a gene: 8. CDR3 nucleotides: TGCGCCAGCAGCCAGCAGCAGGGACAGGCCTACGAGCAGTACTTC. It encodes CASSQQQGQAYEQYF.

About this clone itself: The sample carries other DNA sequences with the same CDR3. V usage is TRBV5-1 and J usage is TRBJ2-3, with TRBD2 matching over 9 bases. Looked up from germline, CDR1 is SGHRS and CDR2 is YFSETQ. This CDR3 has 15 amino acids. With V trimmed by 2 bases and J by 3 bases, 4 bases remained unmatched. DNA of the CDR3: TGCGCCAGCAGCTTAGGCGGGGGGGCGACAGATACGCAGTATTTT. This gives the protein CASSLGGGATDTQYF.

The rearrangement joins TRBV11-2 to TRBJ2-5; D is possibly TRBD2 (5 bases). Germline V gene lookup returns CDR1 SGHAT and CDR2 FQNNGV. V gave up 2 bases and J gave up 0 bases, with 13 bases separating them. This CDR3 region has 16 residues. The CDR3 coding sequence is TGTGCCAGCAGCTTATCGCCAGCGGAGAACCAAGAGACCCAGTACTTC. Residues: CASSLSPAENQETQYF.

The CDR3 reads CAISVSAPGQGTEPNYGYTF. The CDR3 DNA reads as TGTGCCATCAGTGTCTCGGCCCCGGGACAGGGTACCGAACCTAACTATGGCTACACCTTC. The chain carries TRBV10-3 and TRBJ1-2; 9 bases agree with TRBD1. CDR1 and CDR2 (germline): ENHRY, SYGVKD. This CDR3 spans 20 amino acids. V was pared by 4 bases and J by 0 bases, with 18 bases of the junction left unmatched.

The V gene is TRBV28, the J gene TRBJ1-6, with D unresolved. Deletions cut 7 bases from V and 6 bases from J, with 10 bases between. The CDR3 contains 13 residues. Germline CDR1 reads MDHEN; CDR2 reads SYDVKM. CDR3 bases: TGTGCCAGCAAATCTACTTTTAATTCACCCCTCCACTTT. Translating it yields CASKSTFNSPLHF.

The chain carries TRBV28 and TRBJ1-1, with a weak D call TRBD1 (5 bases). This CDR3 region has 15 residues. Germline V gives CDR1 MDHEN, CDR2 SYDVKM. V was pared by 6 bases and J by 3 bases, with 17 bases between. Here the CDR3 reads CASRAAVGADTEAFF. CDR3 DNA: TGTGCCAGCAGAGCTGCGGTAGGGGCGGACACTGAAGCTTTCTTT.

This clone has only a few counts. The V and J genes are TRBV15 and TRBJ1-3, with TRBD1 identical over 7 bases. Germline V gene data show CDR1 as LNHNV and CDR2 as YYDKDF (reference sequence). V dropped 5 bases and J dropped 2; count of bases not matched to a gene: 6. The CDR3 loop spans 15 amino acids. CDR3 DNA: TGTGCCACCAGCCCAGACAGGGATCCTGGAAACACCATATATTTT. It translates to CATSPDRDPGNTIYF.

The V and J genes are TRBV12-3 or TRBV12-4 and TRBJ1-2; 7 bases are a match to TRBD1. The CDR3 is 13 amino acids. The V gene end was trimmed by 6 bases and the J gene end by 6 bases; junction bases not matched to a gene: 7. The CDR3 protein is CASSYLTGNGYTF. The CDR3 DNA reads TGTGCCAGCAGCTACCTGACAGGGAATGGCTACACCTTC.

This clone was detected only once. This sequence joins TRBV7-2 and TRBJ1-2; a weak D match, TRBD1 (5 bases). Germline loops: CDR1 SGHTA, CDR2 FQGNSA. The CDR3 runs 14 residues. V lost 5 bases and J 2 bases, leaving 12 bases between the germline ends. The CDR3: CASSPGLQNYGYTF. CDR3 coding DNA: TGTGCCAGCAGCCCGGGACTGCAGAACTATGGCTACACCTTC.

The V gene is TRBV6-2 or TRBV6-3, the J gene TRBJ2-2; D unresolved. The V end lost 2 bases, the J end lost 6 bases, and 13 bases lay between the germline ends. Germline CDR1 is MNHEY and CDR2 is SVGEGT. This CDR3 has 15 residues. The CDR3 DNA is TGTGCCAGCAGTTACAATCTAGGTAACGCCGGGGAGCTGTTTTTT. The encoded protein is CASSYNLGNAGELFF.